This is a list of T cell receptor beta chains from one sample in a study of CD8 T cells in ankylosing spondylitis. One entry per CDR3 protein, called by TCRdb with MiXCR from the 5' RACE reads. This repertoire shows under 250,000 distinct CDR3 sequences, about 10% found once; its top ten account for about 3%. Sequenced: blood, either unsorted or a sorted T cell fraction (not recorded which). The receptor source for this set is a male donor with ankylosing spondylitis or in good health (not recorded which). Each CDR3 is given with its conserved first and last residue. Fields, in order: J gene, V gene, clone size, D gene, CDR3 protein, CDR3 DNA. The D gene is left open where the match is weak. Clone size is not always given. Where it is, it says once, few, many or a class for expanded clones.

>TRBJ2-7|TRBV25-1|many|-
CASSEGDGHFYEQYF
TGTGCCAGCAGTGAAGGCGACGGACACTTCTACGAGCAGTACTTC
>TRBJ2-3|TRBV3-1|many|-
CASSHYAAGNSDTQYF
TGTGCCAGCAGCCACTATGCGGCCGGGAACTCAGATACGCAGTATTTT
>TRBJ2-4|TRBV6-5|many|-
CASKFEPGAKNIQYF
TGTGCCAGCAAGTTCGAGCCCGGAGCCAAAAACATTCAGTACTTC
>TRBJ2-3|TRBV13|many|TRBD2
CASSLKAGAGTDTQYF
TGTGCCAGCAGCTTGAAAGCGGGGGCCGGCACAGATACGCAGTATTTT
>TRBJ2-7|TRBV5-1|many|TRBD2
CASSSGTKGYEQYF
TGCGCCAGCAGCTCCGGGACTAAAGGTTACGAGCAGTACTTC
>TRBJ2-2|TRBV5-1|-|-
CASSLVGGTGELFF
TGCGCCAGCAGCTTGGTAGGCGGCACCGGGGAGCTGTTTTTT
>TRBJ2-7|TRBV7-8|many|-
CASRPGISYYEQYF
TGTGCCAGCAGACCGGGGATCTCGTACTACGAGCAGTACTTC
>TRBJ2-3|TRBV5-5|many|TRBD1
CASSLSTGEDTQYF
TGTGCCAGCAGCTTATCGACAGGGGAAGATACGCAGTATTTT
>TRBJ1-3|TRBV21-1|-|-
CASSPRQGPLGNTIYF
TGTGCCAGCAGCCCCCGACAGGGTCCCCTCGGAAACACCATATATTTT
>TRBJ2-2|TRBV20-1|many|-
CSAKGGTNTGELFF
TGCAGTGCGAAAGGGGGGACGAACACCGGGGAGCTGTTTTTT
>TRBJ1-2|TRBV2|many|-
CAQGQWSYGYTF
TGTGCCCAGGGGCAGTGGAGCTATGGCTACACCTTC
>TRBJ2-1|TRBV6-1|-|TRBD2
CASSPGAGGPGEQFF
TGTGCCAGCAGCCCCGGGGCGGGAGGGCCGGGTGAGCAGTTCTTC
>TRBJ2-2|TRBV5-1|many|TRBD2
CASSLRGDTGELFF
TGCGCCAGCAGCTTGCGGGGGGACACCGGGGAGCTGTTTTTT
>TRBJ2-3|TRBV18|many|-
CASSPWGTGTDTQYF
TGTGCCAGCTCACCGTGGGGGACGGGCACAGATACGCAGTATTTT
>TRBJ2-2|TRBV29-1|-|TRBD2
CSVTLTSITPGELFF
TGCAGCGTCACCCTGACTAGCATCACACCCGGGGAGCTGTTTTTT
>TRBJ1-2|TRBV6-1|many|-
CASSEQTGHGYTF
TGTGCCAGCAGTGAACAGACGGGTCATGGCTACACCTTC
>TRBJ2-7|TRBV21-1|many|-
CASSKRPNAYEQYF
TGTGCCAGCAGCAAAAGGCCCAATGCCTACGAGCAGTACTTC
>TRBJ1-5|TRBV6-1|many|-
CASSETGRTHDQPQHF
TGTGCCAGCAGTGAAACGGGCAGGACTCATGATCAGCCCCAGCATTTT
>TRBJ1-1|TRBV12-3/TRBV12-4|many|-
CASSPGLNTEAFF
TGTGCCAGCAGTCCGGGGCTTAACACTGAAGCTTTCTTT
>TRBJ2-7|TRBV11-2|few|TRBD2
CASSSREGLYEQYF
TGTGCCAGCAGTAGCAGGGAGGGGCTCTACGAGCAGTACTTC
>TRBJ2-6|TRBV12-3/TRBV12-4|many|-
CASTLSGAGANVLTF
TGTGCCAGCACCCTGTCGGGGGCCGGGGCCAACGTCCTGACTTTC
>TRBJ2-7|TRBV29-1|-|-
CSPRSYEQYF
TGCAGCCCCCGTTCCTACGAGCAGTACTTC
>TRBJ2-7|TRBV9|few|-
CASSPVGTDPGEQYF
TGTGCCAGCAGCCCGGTGGGGACGGATCCGGGGGAGCAGTACTTC
>TRBJ2-1|TRBV20-1|few|TRBD1
CSARGRQGFYNEQFF
TGCAGTGCTAGAGGCCGACAGGGGTTCTACAATGAGCAGTTCTTC
>TRBJ2-4|TRBV5-1|many|-
CASSLSGGDIQYF
TGCGCCAGCAGCCTGAGCGGTGGAGACATTCAGTACTTC
>TRBJ1-4|TRBV11-2|-|TRBD1
CASSPDRVSTNEKLFF
TGTGCCAGCAGCCCCGACAGGGTGTCGACTAATGAAAAACTGTTTTTT
>TRBJ1-5|TRBV2|-|-
CASSESKGQPQHF
TGTGCCAGCAGTGAATCGAAGGGTCAGCCCCAGCATTTT
>TRBJ2-1|TRBV7-2|many|-
CASSLDQSSYNEQFF
TGTGCCAGCAGCTTAGACCAGAGCTCCTACAATGAGCAGTTCTTC
>TRBJ1-1|TRBV5-1|many|-
CASSLDAGNTEAFF
TGCGCCAGCAGCTTGGATGCAGGGAACACTGAAGCTTTCTTT